These 26 T cell receptor beta chains came from one sample sequenced in a study of regulatory T cells in long-lasting Graves disease. As for time point: newly diagnosed GD, antithyroid drugs for less than 3 months. Isolated PBMC RNA provided the starting material for the TCR library. Building the TCR beta libraries relied on iRepertoire HTBI primers, and CDR3 regions underwent Arm-PCR. TCRdb itself ran the multiplex PCR reads through MiXCR, one entry per CDR3 protein. This table holds under 450,000 distinct CDR3 sequences, around 11% found once. The sample also formed part of further work on T cells in Graves' hyperthyroidism and ophthalmopathy.

Here the sequenced sample was peripheral blood mononuclear cells (PBMCs), taken at new diagnosis, from a patient treated with antithyroid drugs. Receptors were obtained from a young woman with Graves disease.

This clonotype was counted at least ten times. The V and J genes are TRBV6-2 or TRBV6-3 and TRBJ2-1; 11 bases line up with TRBD2. CDR3 size: 13 residues. Germline CDR1 is MNHEY and CDR2 is SVGEGT. The J segment lost 10 bases and the V segment lost 6 bases, leaving 5 bases of the junction unmatched. The CDR3 coding sequence is TGTGCCAGCAGACCGGGACTAGCGGAAGAGCAGTTCTTC. Translated: CASRPGLAEEQFF.

Comment on this clonotype: A far bigger clonotype differs at one base, so this is likely a read error. The J gene is TRBJ1-1, the V gene TRBV7-6; 7 bases are a match to TRBD1. The germline V gene encodes CDR1 SGHVS and CDR2 FNYEAQ. The CDR3 has 14 residues. The CDR3 nucleotides read TGTGCCAGCAGCCAAGAAGGAGGGGGCGGTGAAGCTTCCTTT. Its translation: CASSQEGGGGEASF.

This clonotype was recorded many times. The J gene is TRBJ2-1, the V gene TRBV28; TRBD1 agrees at 10 bases. The CDR3 consists of 13 residues. Trimming removed 4 bases from V and 9 bases from J; junction bases left unmatched: 3. Germline V gene lookup returns CDR1 MDHEN and CDR2 SYDVKM. The CDR3 here is CASSSGQGSEQFF. CDR3 coding DNA: TGTGCCAGCAGTTCGGGACAGGGGAGTGAGCAGTTCTTC.

This chain joins TRBV19 and TRBJ1-5, with a possible D match to TRBD1 (5 bases). CDR1 and CDR2 from the germline V gene are LNHDA and SQIVND (reference sequence). The CDR3 sequence is 14 residues long. Trimming removed 4 bases at V and 6 bases at J, with 13 bases between. The CDR3 sequence is CASSTGTAAQPQHF. The CDR3 nucleotides are TGTGCCAGTAGTACGGGGACGGCCGCTCAGCCCCAGCATTTT.

This chain connects TRBV7-9 to TRBJ2-1, with 9 nucleotides matching TRBD2. The CDR3 spans 14 residues. V dropped 9 bases and J dropped 7; count of bases not matched to a gene: 10. The germline CDR1 and CDR2 sequences are SEHNR and FQNEAQ (reference sequence). CDR3 sequence: CASSSREGQNEQFF. CDR3 DNA sequence: TGTGCCAGTAGTTCGCGGGAGGGCCAGAATGAGCAGTTCTTC.

This clonotype was detected ten times or more. The CDR3 coding sequence is TGTGCCAGCAGTTTACGGGAGAACACCGGGGAGCTGTTTTTT. Its protein product is CASSLRENTGELFF. The chain employs TRBV28 and TRBJ2-2, with D possibly matching TRBD2 (5 bases). Germline assignment: CDR1 MDHEN and CDR2 SYDVKM. V was clipped by 2 bases and J by 1 base, with 5 bases between them. The CDR3 totals 14 residues.

This clonotype was counted many times. The chain uses TRBV20-1 and TRBJ1-5; TRBD1 is a possible D gene (6 bases). This CDR3 has 15 residues. With 3 bases removed from V and 1 base from J, the gap between germline ends came to 13 bases. In germline, CDR1 is DFQATT, CDR2 SNEGSKA (reference sequence). In DNA form, the CDR3 reads TGCAGTGCTAGGCGGGGGGGGACAAGCAATCAGCCCCAGCATTTT. This codes for CSARRGGTSNQPQHF.

The chain carries TRBV4-2 and TRBJ1-4; D might be TRBD1 (5 bases). CDR3 length equals 14 residues. Germline CDR1 reads LGHNA; CDR2 reads YNFKEQ. Trimming shortened V by 0 bases and J by 13 bases, and 15 bases separated the two germline ends. The DNA for the CDR3 is TGTGCCAGCAGCCAAGAGTTGATGGTCGGGGGACTGTTTTTT. Translating gives CASSQELMVGGLFF.

The sample holds many counts of this clonotype. CDR3 nucleotides: TGTGCCAGCAGCTTATTGTCAGGGGGTTCCAGAGAGACCCAGTACTTC. This sequence encodes CASSLLSGGSRETQYF. This chain uses TRBV7-9 with TRBJ2-5; 7 positions agree with TRBD1. This CDR3 has 16 residues. V trimming: 2 bases; J trimming: 4 bases; junction bases outside the gene matches: 10. Germline CDR1 and CDR2: SEHNR and FQNEAQ (reference sequence).

This clonotype was seen repeatedly, ten times or more. The chain has TRBV27 and TRBJ2-7; 12 bases agree with TRBD2. Germline loops: CDR1 MNHEY, CDR2 SMNVEV (reference sequence). Trimming took 5 bases from V and 3 from J; bases not matched to a gene: 8. This CDR3 contains 16 residues. The CDR3 protein is CASSPMGLAGIYEQYF. The CDR3 DNA reads as TGTGCCAGCAGTCCTATGGGACTAGCGGGCATCTACGAGCAGTACTTC.

This clonotype was detected many times. The chain recombines TRBV7-2 with TRBJ1-1; TRBD1 matches 8 bases. This CDR3 contains 14 residues. V shed 5 bases and J 2 bases; nucleotides not matched to a gene: 4. CDR1 is SGHTA, CDR2 FQGNSA, per germline. CDR3 nucleotide sequence: TGTGCCAGCAGCACCAGGGGGCGCAACACTGAAGCTTTCTTT. This sequence encodes CASSTRGRNTEAFF.

This clonotype was found many times. V is TRBV7-2 and J is TRBJ2-3; 9 bases line up with TRBD1. The CDR3 covers 17 residues. Unmatched junction bases numbered 13, after V lost 3 bases and J lost 6 bases. The germline gives CDR1 SGHTA, CDR2 FQGNSA. CDR3 sequence (DNA): TGTGCCAGCAGCTTTCCGTCCACAGGGGGCGCATGGGATACGCAGTATTTT. Translating it yields CASSFPSTGGAWDTQYF.

In this sample, this clonotype turned up a few times. The chain has TRBV29-1 and TRBJ1-4; 8 bases are a match to TRBD1. The trim removed 6 bases at V and 4 bases at J, leaving 7 bases unmatched. Germline loops: CDR1 SQVTM, CDR2 ANQGSEA. CDR3 length: 14 residues. The CDR3 loop reads CSVGRQGFNEKLFF. The CDR3 DNA follows: TGCAGCGTGGGACGACAGGGGTTTAATGAAAAACTGTTTTTT. Drawing the rest from reference TRBV29-1 and TRBJ1-4, the complete variable domain is SAVISQKPSRDICQRGTSLTIQCQVDSQVTMMFWYRQQPGQSLTLIATANQGSEATYESGFVIDKFPISRPNLTFSTLTVSNMSPEDSSIYLCSVGRQGFNEKLFFGSGTQLSVL.

At least ten counts were recorded for this clonotype. The rearrangement joins TRBV6-5 to TRBJ2-7; weak D call: TRBD2 (6 bases). Germline CDR1 is MNHEY and CDR2 is SVGAGI. Trimming left V 4 bases short and J 2 bases short, with 21 bases between. This CDR3 has 17 residues. DNA of the CDR3: TGTGCCAGCAGTTTACTGGCTCCGGGACTTTTTACCTACGAGCAGTACTTC. Encoded protein: CASSLLAPGLFTYEQYF.

In regard to this clonotype: Possible read error: a much larger clone is one base away. The gene calls are TRBV10-3 and TRBJ2-7; tentative D call: TRBD1 (6 bases). The CDR3 is made up of 13 amino acids. V was trimmed by 10 bases and J by 5 bases, leaving 18 bases between them. Germline V CDR1 and CDR2: ENHRY, SYGVKD. CDR3 bases: TGTGCCACCTACGGGACAAGCAAGAACGAGCAGTACTTC. It specifies CATYGTSKNEQYF.

As to this clonotype: This may be a read error: a much more frequent sequence differs by one nucleotide. The rearrangement uses TRBV10-3 and TRBJ1-1, with 7 bases lining up with TRBD1. Looked up from germline, CDR1 is ENHRY and CDR2 is SYGVKD. The CDR3 totals 15 residues. For the CDR3, the DNA is TGTGCCACCAGTGAGCCGAAGGAGCAGGGGGGTGAAGCTTTCTTT. Encoded protein: CATSEPKEQGGEAFF.

The table lists this clonotype with a few counts. The chain is built from TRBV28 and TRBJ2-2; 7 bases fit TRBD2. Germline V lookup: CDR1 MDHEN, CDR2 SYDVKM. V was pared by 5 bases and J by 7 bases, with 4 bases of the junction left unmatched. The CDR3 has 13 residues. DNA for the CDR3: TGTGCCAGCAGTATTCCTAGCGGCGGGGAGCTGTTTTTT. It yields the protein CASSIPSGGELFF.

This clonotype was found many times. The chain combines TRBV7-8 with TRBJ1-4, with D hard to call. Germline CDR1 and CDR2: SGHVS and FQNEAQ. V lost 1 base to trimming and J lost 4 bases, with 13 bases between them. The CDR3 is 16 residues long. CDR3 residues: CASSLGRLYRNEKLFF. CDR3 nucleotide sequence: TGTGCCAGCAGCTTAGGTCGCTTGTACCGTAATGAAAAACTGTTTTTT.

The chain couples TRBV4-1 to TRBJ2-2; the D gene is possibly TRBD2 (7 bases). The CDR3 has 15 residues. V lost 4 bases to trimming and J lost 5 bases, with 14 bases between them. CDR1 is MGHRA, CDR2 YSYEKL, per germline. The CDR3 DNA sequence: TGCGCCAGCAGCCCAGGGGAGGGCTGGACCGGGGAGCTGTTTTTT. Translated, it gives CASSPGEGWTGELFF.

V is TRBV20-1 and J is TRBJ1-1; 7 bases align to TRBD1. Trimming took 4 bases from V and 7 from J; bases not matched to a gene: 6. Germline V CDR1 and CDR2: DFQATT, SNEGSKA (reference sequence). The length of the CDR3 is 12 residues. Here the CDR3 reads CSATSGGIEAFF. CDR3 sequence (DNA): TGCAGTGCTACTTCAGGGGGTATTGAAGCTTTCTTT.

This clonotype appeared many times. The chain carries TRBV7-8 and TRBJ2-1; D is unclear. CDR3 length: 16 amino acids. V shed 2 bases and J shed 0 bases, with 11 bases lying between them. Germline CDR1 and CDR2: SGHVS and FQNEAQ. The CDR3 DNA reads as TGTGCCAGCAGCTTATACCGGGCGAGCTCCTACAATGAGCAGTTCTTC. This gives the protein CASSLYRASSYNEQFF.

This clonotype was picked up many times. The chain is built from TRBV7-9 and TRBJ2-3; 13 bases are a match to TRBD2. Germline CDR1 SEHNR, CDR2 FQNEAQ (reference sequence). The CDR3 has 18 amino acids. The ends lost 5 bases at V and 5 bases at J; junction bases unmatched: 13. CDR3: CASSPQYGLAGVGDTQYF. CDR3 DNA sequence: TGTGCCAGCAGCCCTCAGTATGGACTAGCGGGAGTCGGAGATACGCAGTATTTT.

This clonotype occurred a few times. The chain joins TRBV6-1 to TRBJ1-2, with D perhaps matching TRBD1 (6 bases). Between the trimmed V and J ends, which lost 6 bases and 4 bases, there was a span of 12 bases. Germline lookup yields CDR1 MNHNS and CDR2 SASEGT. This CDR3 region has 13 residues. CDR3 in DNA: TGTGCCAGCAGCTTAGGGGGTGCCTATGGCTACACCTTC. Translating gives CASSLGGAYGYTF.

This clonotype was seen at least ten times. The V and J genes are TRBV6-2 or TRBV6-3 and TRBJ2-3; either TRBD1 or TRBD2 may fit D (5 bases each). V dropped 2 bases and J dropped 0 bases, with 6 bases sitting between them. The V gene's germline CDR1 is MNHEY and CDR2 SVGEGT. The CDR3 consists of 14 residues. Here the CDR3 reads CASSYRDSTDTQYF. In nucleotides, the CDR3 is TGTGCCAGCAGTTACAGGGACAGCACAGATACGCAGTATTTT.

This clonotype appeared a few times. The gene calls are TRBV12-3 or TRBV12-4 and TRBJ2-1; D is unresolved. The CDR3 runs to 17 residues. With 5 bases removed from V and 4 bases from J, the gap between germline ends came to 21 bases. The chain's CDR3 is CASSPPVWVRSYNEQFF. The CDR3, as DNA: TGTGCCAGCAGTCCACCCGTGTGGGTAAGATCGTACAATGAGCAGTTCTTC.

This chain joins TRBV7-2 and TRBJ1-2, with D possibly being TRBD1 (5 bases). Germline CDR1 and CDR2: SGHTA and FQGNSA. CDR3 size: 15 residues. The V end was cut by 2 bases, the J end by 4 bases, with 14 bases between. The CDR3 region has the DNA TGTGCCAGCAGCTTATATGGCACCCAGGGCTATGGCTACACCTTC. It encodes CASSLYGTQGYGYTF.